This is a list of T cell receptor beta chains from one sample in a study of early stage breast cancer tumors. Assay used: immunoSEQ multiplex PCR; TCRdb lists only in-frame clones, some missing. The table has 28,000 or so clones, more than 65% seen once; the top ten hold approximately 5%. Sequencing was carried out using blood. The receptor source for this set is a person aged 40 to 49 with breast cancer. Both conserved end residues are part of each CDR3. Each record gives: J gene, V gene, clone size, D gene, CDR3 protein, CDR3 DNA. D genes are given only for firm matches. Clone size appears in some rows only: once, few, many, or a class for an expanded clone.

j_call: TRBJ1-2
v_call: TRBV23-1
clone_size: NA
d_call: TRBD1
cdr3_aa: CASSLGQAAVAGHYGYTF
cdr3_nt: TGCGCCAGCAGTCTCGGACAGGCAGCAGTAGCCGGGCACTATGGCTACACCTTC

j_call: TRBJ1-4
v_call: TRBV19
clone_size: few
d_call: TRBD1
cdr3_aa: CASSRDRGGNEKLFF
cdr3_nt: TGTGCCAGTAGCCGCGACAGGGGTGGAAATGAAAAACTGTTTTTT

j_call: TRBJ1-2
v_call: TRBV25-1
clone_size: NA
d_call: NA
cdr3_aa: CASSERAHYGYTF
cdr3_nt: TGTGCCAGCAGTGAGAGGGCTCACTATGGCTACACCTTC

j_call: TRBJ2-5
v_call: TRBV30
clone_size: NA
d_call: NA
cdr3_aa: CAWSVNWGETQYF
cdr3_nt: TGTGCCTGGAGTGTAAATTGGGGCGAGACCCAGTACTTC

j_call: TRBJ1-5
v_call: TRBV6-1
clone_size: NA
d_call: NA
cdr3_aa: CASRRGNQPQHF
cdr3_nt: TGTGCCAGCAGGAGGGGCAATCAGCCCCAGCATTTT

j_call: TRBJ2-3
v_call: TRBV4-1
clone_size: few
d_call: NA
cdr3_aa: CASSQTMVDTQYF
cdr3_nt: TGCGCCAGCAGCCAGACTATGGTGGATACGCAGTATTTT

j_call: TRBJ1-5
v_call: TRBV27
clone_size: NA
d_call: NA
cdr3_aa: CASRAGAENQPQHF
cdr3_nt: TGTGCCAGTCGGGCGGGGGCCGAAAATCAGCCCCAGCATTTT

j_call: TRBJ2-7
v_call: TRBV7-2
clone_size: NA
d_call: NA
cdr3_aa: CASSWDGTSSYEQYF
cdr3_nt: TGTGCCAGCAGCTGGGACGGAACGAGCTCCTACGAGCAGTACTTC

j_call: TRBJ1-2
v_call: TRBV11-2
clone_size: NA
d_call: TRBD1
cdr3_aa: CASSLAPGGGSGYTF
cdr3_nt: TGTGCCAGCAGCTTAGCCCCAGGGGGCGGTAGTGGCTACACCTTC

j_call: TRBJ2-5
v_call: TRBV5-1
clone_size: NA
d_call: TRBD2
cdr3_aa: CASRREGLAGDIRIETQYF
cdr3_nt: TGCGCCAGCAGACGAGAAGGACTAGCGGGAGATATACGTATAGAGACCCAGTACTTC

j_call: TRBJ1-5
v_call: TRBV5-6
clone_size: NA
d_call: NA
cdr3_aa: CASSLGVNQPQHF
cdr3_nt: TGTGCCAGCAGCTTGGGGGTCAATCAGCCCCAGCATTTT

j_call: TRBJ2-1
v_call: TRBV7-2
clone_size: once
d_call: TRBD1
cdr3_aa: CASSLNRGGENEQFF
cdr3_nt: TGTGCCAGCAGCTTAAACAGGGGTGGGGAAAATGAGCAGTTCTTC

j_call: TRBJ1-4
v_call: TRBV19
clone_size: NA
d_call: NA
cdr3_aa: CASSVRVGKLFF
cdr3_nt: TGTGCCAGTAGTGTCCGGGTGGGAAAACTGTTTTTT

j_call: TRBJ2-1
v_call: TRBV7-3
clone_size: NA
d_call: NA
cdr3_aa: CASSSQGGGNNEQFF
cdr3_nt: TGTGCCAGCAGCTCCCAGGGGGGCGGCAACAATGAGCAGTTCTTC

j_call: TRBJ2-7
v_call: TRBV4-3
clone_size: NA
d_call: TRBD1
cdr3_aa: CASSQSIQGGYEQYF
cdr3_nt: TGCGCCAGCAGCCAAAGTATACAGGGGGGCTACGAGCAGTACTTC

j_call: TRBJ1-5
v_call: TRBV28
clone_size: NA
d_call: NA
cdr3_aa: CASSLGGTSQPQHF
cdr3_nt: TGTGCCAGCAGTTTAGGAGGAACGAGTCAGCCCCAGCATTTT

j_call: TRBJ2-3
v_call: TRBV15
clone_size: NA
d_call: TRBD2
cdr3_aa: CATSRETSGLWDTQYF
cdr3_nt: TGTGCCACCAGCAGAGAAACTAGCGGACTATGGGATACGCAGTATTTT

j_call: TRBJ2-7
v_call: TRBV7-9
clone_size: NA
d_call: TRBD1
cdr3_aa: CASSLTGVAYEQYF
cdr3_nt: TGTGCCAGCAGCTTAACAGGGGTGGCGTACGAGCAGTACTTC

j_call: TRBJ2-6
v_call: TRBV7-3
clone_size: NA
d_call: NA
cdr3_aa: CASSSRTTARSGANVLTF
cdr3_nt: TGTGCCAGCAGCTCGAGGACGACTGCCCGGTCTGGGGCCAACGTCCTGACTTTC

j_call: TRBJ2-7
v_call: TRBV30
clone_size: NA
d_call: TRBD2
cdr3_aa: CATTKPPTSGVYEQYF
cdr3_nt: TGTGCCACAACAAAGCCCCCAACTAGCGGGGTATACGAGCAGTACTTC

j_call: TRBJ1-2
v_call: TRBV5-1
clone_size: NA
d_call: NA
cdr3_aa: CASSWGGQFYGYTF
cdr3_nt: TGCGCCAGCAGCTGGGGGGGGCAGTTCTATGGCTACACCTTC

j_call: TRBJ1-5
v_call: TRBV5-4
clone_size: NA
d_call: NA
cdr3_aa: CASSFGNQPQHF
cdr3_nt: TGTGCCAGCAGCTTCGGCAATCAGCCCCAGCATTTT

j_call: TRBJ1-1
v_call: TRBV4-1
clone_size: NA
d_call: NA
cdr3_aa: CASSRQGVNTEAFF
cdr3_nt: TGCGCCAGCAGCCGGCAGGGAGTGAACACTGAAGCTTTCTTT

j_call: TRBJ2-6
v_call: TRBV7-6
clone_size: NA
d_call: NA
cdr3_aa: CASSLGRGSGANVLTF
cdr3_nt: TGTGCCAGCAGCTTAGGGCGCGGCTCTGGGGCCAACGTCCTGACTTTC

j_call: TRBJ2-7
v_call: TRBV18
clone_size: NA
d_call: NA
cdr3_aa: CASSKGSEQYF
cdr3_nt: TGTGCCAGCTCAAAGGGGTCCGAGCAGTACTTC

j_call: TRBJ2-2
v_call: TRBV29-1
clone_size: NA
d_call: NA
cdr3_aa: CSVEGRELSGELFF
cdr3_nt: TGCAGCGTTGAAGGACGGGAGTTAAGCGGGGAGCTGTTTTTT

j_call: TRBJ2-1
v_call: TRBV7-9
clone_size: few
d_call: TRBD1
cdr3_aa: CASSPDGQGTYNEQFF
cdr3_nt: TGTGCCAGCAGCCCCGATGGACAGGGAACCTACAATGAGCAGTTCTTC

j_call: TRBJ2-7
v_call: TRBV12-5
clone_size: few
d_call: NA
cdr3_aa: CASGLGRPYF
cdr3_nt: TGTGCTAGTGGTTTGGGCCGGCCGTACTTC

j_call: TRBJ1-1
v_call: TRBV5-8
clone_size: NA
d_call: TRBD1
cdr3_aa: CASSQDRGTEAFF
cdr3_nt: TGTGCCAGCAGTCAAGACAGGGGCACTGAAGCTTTCTTT

j_call: TRBJ1-3
v_call: TRBV30
clone_size: NA
d_call: NA
cdr3_aa: CAWSKGSGNTIYF
cdr3_nt: TGTGCCTGGAGTAAAGGGTCTGGAAACACCATATATTTT

j_call: TRBJ2-5
v_call: TRBV6-1
clone_size: NA
d_call: TRBD1
cdr3_aa: CASSGGTGGGETQYF
cdr3_nt: TGTGCCAGCAGTGGGGGGACAGGGGGCGGGGAGACCCAGTACTTC

j_call: TRBJ2-3
v_call: TRBV4-3
clone_size: NA
d_call: TRBD2
cdr3_aa: CASSLQILAGEEDTQYF
cdr3_nt: TGCGCCAGCAGCCTGCAGATACTAGCGGGAGAGGAGGATACGCAGTATTTT

j_call: TRBJ1-5
v_call: TRBV30
clone_size: NA
d_call: NA
cdr3_aa: CAWSAQDQPQHF
cdr3_nt: TGTGCCTGGAGTGCTCAGGATCAGCCCCAGCATTTT

j_call: TRBJ1-5
v_call: TRBV18
clone_size: NA
d_call: NA
cdr3_aa: CASSRGTDQPQHF
cdr3_nt: TGTGCCAGCTCCAGGGGCACCGATCAGCCCCAGCATTTT

j_call: TRBJ2-7
v_call: TRBV27
clone_size: NA
d_call: TRBD2
cdr3_aa: CASSRTSLMGEQYF
cdr3_nt: TGTGCCAGCAGCCGGACTAGCCTAATGGGGGAGCAGTACTTC

j_call: TRBJ2-3
v_call: TRBV19
clone_size: NA
d_call: NA
cdr3_aa: CASVEPTDDTQYF
cdr3_nt: TGTGCCAGTGTAGAACCAACAGATGATACGCAGTATTTT

j_call: TRBJ1-1
v_call: TRBV4-3
clone_size: NA
d_call: NA
cdr3_aa: CASSQVWVGGLEAFF
cdr3_nt: TGCGCCAGCAGCCAAGTCTGGGTAGGAGGCCTAGAGGCTTTCTTT

j_call: TRBJ2-1
v_call: TRBV28
clone_size: NA
d_call: NA
cdr3_aa: CASSLPGTAGEQFF
cdr3_nt: TGTGCCAGCAGTTTACCGGGCACCGCGGGGGAGCAGTTCTTC

j_call: TRBJ2-7
v_call: TRBV19
clone_size: NA
d_call: TRBD1
cdr3_aa: CASRGQGDEQYF
cdr3_nt: TGTGCCAGCAGAGGACAGGGGGACGAGCAGTACTTC

j_call: TRBJ1-5
v_call: TRBV7-2
clone_size: NA
d_call: TRBD1
cdr3_aa: CASSRTGNQPQHF
cdr3_nt: TGTGCCAGCAGCCGGACAGGGAATCAGCCCCAGCATTTT

j_call: TRBJ1-5
v_call: TRBV7-2
clone_size: NA
d_call: NA
cdr3_aa: CASSLGGSFNQPQHF
cdr3_nt: TGTGCCAGCAGCTTAGGCGGATCTTTCAATCAGCCCCAGCATTTT

j_call: TRBJ2-1
v_call: TRBV9
clone_size: NA
d_call: NA
cdr3_aa: CASSVTPRGDEQFF
cdr3_nt: TGTGCCAGCAGCGTAACTCCCCGAGGCGATGAGCAGTTCTTC

j_call: TRBJ2-1
v_call: TRBV27
clone_size: NA
d_call: NA
cdr3_aa: CASSSGTSSYNEQFF
cdr3_nt: TGTGCCAGCAGTTCCGGGACAAGCTCCTACAATGAGCAGTTCTTC

j_call: TRBJ2-1
v_call: TRBV7-2
clone_size: few
d_call: TRBD2
cdr3_aa: CASSLESAGAYNEQFF
cdr3_nt: TGTGCCAGCAGCTTAGAATCTGCGGGAGCTTACAATGAGCAGTTCTTC

j_call: TRBJ2-3
v_call: TRBV29-1
clone_size: NA
d_call: NA
cdr3_aa: CSGISAVTTDTQYF
cdr3_nt: TGCAGCGGGATCTCGGCGGTTACCACAGATACGCAGTATTTT

j_call: TRBJ1-3
v_call: TRBV5-4
clone_size: NA
d_call: NA
cdr3_aa: CASSREVSGNTIYF
cdr3_nt: TGTGCCAGCAGCAGGGAAGTTTCTGGAAACACCATATATTTT

j_call: TRBJ1-2
v_call: TRBV28
clone_size: NA
d_call: NA
cdr3_aa: CALGGAYGYTF
cdr3_nt: TGTGCGCTGGGGGGAGCCTATGGCTACACCTTC

j_call: TRBJ2-1
v_call: TRBV29-1
clone_size: NA
d_call: TRBD2
cdr3_aa: CSVVGREAGEQFF
cdr3_nt: TGCAGCGTTGTCGGGCGGGAGGCAGGTGAGCAGTTCTTC

j_call: TRBJ2-7
v_call: TRBV5-4
clone_size: NA
d_call: NA
cdr3_aa: CASSPFEAREQYF
cdr3_nt: TGTGCCAGCAGCCCATTTGAGGCCCGCGAGCAGTACTTC

j_call: TRBJ2-1
v_call: TRBV7-8
clone_size: NA
d_call: TRBD2
cdr3_aa: CASSSGLAGVSSYNEQFF
cdr3_nt: TGTGCCAGCAGCTCTGGACTAGCGGGGGTGAGCTCCTACAATGAGCAGTTCTTC

j_call: TRBJ1-4
v_call: TRBV4-2
clone_size: few
d_call: TRBD1
cdr3_aa: CASSQEDRVEEKLFF
cdr3_nt: TGTGCCAGCAGCCAAGAGGACAGGGTAGAAGAAAAACTGTTTTTT

j_call: TRBJ2-7
v_call: TRBV7-9
clone_size: NA
d_call: TRBD1
cdr3_aa: CASSRDRGPSYEQYF
cdr3_nt: TGTGCCAGCAGCCGTGACAGGGGACCCTCCTACGAGCAGTACTTC

j_call: TRBJ2-7
v_call: TRBV27
clone_size: NA
d_call: NA
cdr3_aa: CASSLRPVYYEQYF
cdr3_nt: TGTGCCAGCAGTTTAAGGCCAGTTTACTACGAGCAGTACTTC

j_call: TRBJ1-3
v_call: TRBV4-1
clone_size: NA
d_call: NA
cdr3_aa: CASSQSGRASGNTIYF
cdr3_nt: TGCGCCAGCAGCCAGTCAGGGAGAGCTTCTGGAAACACCATATATTTT

j_call: TRBJ2-3
v_call: TRBV19
clone_size: medium-sized
d_call: NA
cdr3_aa: CASSIQPASTDTQYF
cdr3_nt: TGTGCCAGTAGTATACAACCTGCTAGCACAGATACGCAGTATTTT

j_call: TRBJ2-5
v_call: TRBV18
clone_size: NA
d_call: NA
cdr3_aa: CASSNTGAALQYF
cdr3_nt: TGTGCCAGCTCAAACACCGGAGCAGCCCTACAGTACTTC